This T cell receptor beta chain was captured by sequencing in a study of graft-versus-host responses after intestinal transplantation. About the research overall: Recipients had multivisceral, liver-intestinal, or isolated intestinal transplants. Induction using anti-thymocyte globulin, followed by tacrolimus and steroids for roughly 3 years, was given to all recipients.

Produced via immunoSEQ multiplex PCR; TCRdb's table is partial and in-frame only. The data show tens of thousands of clones, around 90% seen once. V lost 8 bases and J 0 bases, leaving 9 bases between the germline ends. The CDR3 has 13 residues. Germline-derived CDR1 and CDR2 are SGHRS and YFSETQ. The clonotype originates from a human patient who received an intestinal transplant, so some T cells may come from the graft donor. This chain connects TRBV5-1 to TRBJ1-5; D is unresolved. Sequencing was performed on PBMCs, taken approximately 660 days after intestinal transplant. The CDR3 nucleotides read TGCGCCAGTGGGGTGGATAGCAATCAGCCCCAGCATTTT. Protein product: CASGVDSNQPQHF.